A selection of T cell receptor beta chains follows, all from one sample in a study of T cell clonotyping in hematopoietic cell transplantation. Profiled with immunoSEQ multiplex PCR; TCRdb holds only in-frame clones, not every one. This table has about 9,600 clones, approximately 80% appearing once. The sequencing used PBMCs, collected 30 days after allogeneic stem cell transplant. Source of these receptors: a female patient between 35 and 55 years old who had an allogeneic stem cell transplant from a related donor, so T cells may come from the graft donor. Some clones in this sample may be carry-over from other donors' samples. CDR3s include the opening cysteine and the closing phenylalanine or tryptophan. Fields, in order: J gene, clone size, D gene, V gene, CDR3 protein, CDR3 DNA. The D gene is left open where the match is weak. Some rows mark clone size as missing; the rest say once, few, many or name a class of expanded clone.

j_call: TRBJ2-5
clone_size: few
d_call: .
v_call: TRBV18
cdr3_aa: CASSPGGETQYF
cdr3_nt: TGTGCCAGCTCACCAGGGGGGGAGACCCAGTACTTC

j_call: TRBJ1-1
clone_size: .
d_call: .
v_call: TRBV5-1
cdr3_aa: CASHTGGNPEAFF
cdr3_nt: TGCGCCAGCCACACGGGGGGGAACCCTGAAGCTTTCTTT

j_call: TRBJ1-2
clone_size: .
d_call: .
v_call: TRBV6-5
cdr3_aa: CASSREINYGYTF
cdr3_nt: TGTGCCAGCAGCCGAGAGATTAACTATGGCTACACCTTC

j_call: TRBJ2-7
clone_size: .
d_call: .
v_call: TRBV5-1
cdr3_aa: CASSYMEFSYEQYF
cdr3_nt: TGCGCCAGCAGCTACATGGAGTTTTCCTACGAGCAGTACTTC

j_call: TRBJ1-2
clone_size: .
d_call: TRBD1
v_call: TRBV4-3
cdr3_aa: CASSQEGQTNYGYTF
cdr3_nt: TGCGCCAGCAGCCAAGAGGGACAGACTAACTATGGCTACACCTTC

j_call: TRBJ2-7
clone_size: .
d_call: .
v_call: TRBV6-1
cdr3_aa: CASSEAGPWDEQYF
cdr3_nt: TGTGCCAGCAGTGAAGCGGGACCTTGGGACGAGCAGTACTTC

j_call: TRBJ1-5
clone_size: .
d_call: TRBD1
v_call: TRBV29-1
cdr3_aa: CSVTGGDQPQHF
cdr3_nt: TGCAGCGTAACAGGGGGTGATCAGCCCCAGCATTTT

j_call: TRBJ2-5
clone_size: .
d_call: .
v_call: TRBV9
cdr3_aa: CASSVARQETQYF
cdr3_nt: TGTGCCAGCAGCGTTGCACGCCAAGAGACCCAGTACTTC

j_call: TRBJ1-4
clone_size: .
d_call: .
v_call: TRBV9
cdr3_aa: CASSPRQVATNEKLFF
cdr3_nt: TGTGCCAGCAGCCCCAGACAGGTAGCAACTAATGAAAAACTGTTTTTT

j_call: TRBJ2-1
clone_size: once
d_call: .
v_call: TRBV5-1
cdr3_aa: CASSSDSESSYNEQFF
cdr3_nt: TGCGCCAGCAGCTCGGACAGCGAGAGCTCCTACAATGAGCAGTTCTTC

j_call: TRBJ2-2
clone_size: .
d_call: .
v_call: TRBV6-5
cdr3_aa: CASREELISGELFF
cdr3_nt: TGTGCCAGCAGAGAAGAACTCATTTCGGGGGAGCTGTTTTTT

j_call: TRBJ1-5
clone_size: .
d_call: .
v_call: TRBV2
cdr3_aa: CASSVRPGNQPQHF
cdr3_nt: TGTGCCAGCAGCGTCAGGCCTGGCAATCAGCCCCAGCATTTT

j_call: TRBJ2-7
clone_size: .
d_call: .
v_call: TRBV25-1
cdr3_aa: CASGRRDTNPKEQYF
cdr3_nt: TGTGCCAGCGGCCGTCGGGACACGAACCCCAAGGAGCAGTACTTC

j_call: TRBJ1-1
clone_size: few
d_call: .
v_call: TRBV9
cdr3_aa: CASSVGGGTTEAFF
cdr3_nt: TGTGCCAGCAGCGTAGGGGGTGGTACCACTGAAGCTTTCTTT

j_call: TRBJ2-3
clone_size: .
d_call: TRBD1
v_call: TRBV7-2
cdr3_aa: CASSFRDRVTDTQYF
cdr3_nt: TGTGCCAGCAGCTTCAGGGACAGGGTCACAGATACGCAGTATTTT

j_call: TRBJ2-1
clone_size: .
d_call: TRBD2
v_call: TRBV19
cdr3_aa: CASSIDLAGAIEQFF
cdr3_nt: TGTGCCAGTAGTATAGACCTAGCGGGAGCAATTGAGCAGTTCTTC

j_call: TRBJ1-1
clone_size: medium-sized
d_call: .
v_call: TRBV5-6
cdr3_aa: CASAPWGPTEAFF
cdr3_nt: TGTGCCAGCGCCCCCTGGGGTCCCACTGAAGCTTTCTTT

j_call: TRBJ1-2
clone_size: .
d_call: TRBD1
v_call: TRBV15
cdr3_aa: CATSRQDRGDYGYTF
cdr3_nt: TGTGCCACCAGCAGACAAGACAGGGGGGACTATGGCTACACCTTC

j_call: TRBJ1-1
clone_size: once
d_call: .
v_call: TRBV30
cdr3_aa: CARRGAGEAFF
cdr3_nt: TGTGCCCGGAGGGGGGCCGGTGAAGCTTTCTTT

j_call: TRBJ1-1
clone_size: medium-sized
d_call: .
v_call: TRBV5-1
cdr3_aa: CASSVISGGGTEAFF
cdr3_nt: TGCGCCAGCAGCGTAATATCAGGAGGCGGCACTGAAGCTTTCTTT

j_call: TRBJ2-5
clone_size: .
d_call: TRBD2
v_call: TRBV7-9
cdr3_aa: CASSLGLAGGPQETQYF
cdr3_nt: TGTGCCAGCAGCTTAGGTCTAGCGGGAGGGCCCCAAGAGACCCAGTACTTC

j_call: TRBJ1-1
clone_size: few
d_call: .
v_call: TRBV30
cdr3_aa: CAWTRTMNTEAFF
cdr3_nt: TGTGCCTGGACACGCACGATGAACACTGAAGCTTTCTTT

j_call: TRBJ1-2
clone_size: once
d_call: TRBD1
v_call: TRBV6-6
cdr3_aa: CASCKNRGVYGYTF
cdr3_nt: TGTGCCAGCTGTAAGAACAGGGGTGTCTATGGCTACACCTTC

j_call: TRBJ2-2
clone_size: .
d_call: .
v_call: TRBV11-3
cdr3_aa: CASSPTGELFF
cdr3_nt: TGTGCCAGCAGCCCCACCGGGGAGCTGTTTTTT

j_call: TRBJ1-5
clone_size: .
d_call: TRBD1
v_call: TRBV5-6
cdr3_aa: CASSRPGTGIQPQHF
cdr3_nt: TGTGCCAGCAGCCGACCCGGGACAGGGATTCAGCCCCAGCATTTT

j_call: TRBJ2-7
clone_size: .
d_call: TRBD2
v_call: TRBV5-4
cdr3_aa: CASSLPASGSSYEQYF
cdr3_nt: TGTGCCAGCAGCTTGCCGGCTAGCGGAAGCTCCTACGAGCAGTACTTC

j_call: TRBJ1-1
clone_size: .
d_call: .
v_call: TRBV21-1
cdr3_aa: CASRRGEAFF
cdr3_nt: TGTGCCAGCAGACGAGGGGAAGCTTTCTTT

j_call: TRBJ2-2
clone_size: .
d_call: .
v_call: TRBV5-5
cdr3_aa: CASRPGEFPGELFF
cdr3_nt: TGTGCCAGCAGACCGGGAGAGTTCCCCGGGGAGCTGTTTTTT

j_call: TRBJ1-2
clone_size: few
d_call: .
v_call: TRBV11-2
cdr3_aa: CASSLGGGYGYTF
cdr3_nt: TGTGCCAGCAGCTTGGGGGGAGGGTATGGCTACACCTTC

j_call: TRBJ2-7
clone_size: .
d_call: .
v_call: TRBV6-5
cdr3_aa: CASSYKGAAYEQYF
cdr3_nt: TGTGCCAGCAGTTACAAAGGCGCTGCCTACGAGCAGTACTTC

j_call: TRBJ1-1
clone_size: .
d_call: .
v_call: TRBV7-2
cdr3_aa: CASSLETANTEAFF
cdr3_nt: TGTGCCAGCAGCTTAGAAACGGCGAACACTGAAGCTTTCTTT

j_call: TRBJ2-5
clone_size: medium-sized
d_call: TRBD1
v_call: TRBV9
cdr3_aa: CASSPSRGETQYF
cdr3_nt: TGTGCCAGCAGCCCAAGCAGGGGGGAGACCCAGTACTTC

j_call: TRBJ2-6
clone_size: .
d_call: TRBD2
v_call: TRBV12-5
cdr3_aa: CASGLLTRGGLAGAYFSGANVLTF
cdr3_nt: TGTGCTAGTGGTTTGCTCACTCGGGGAGGGCTAGCGGGAGCCTACTTCTCTGGGGCCAACGTCCTGACTTTC

j_call: TRBJ2-1
clone_size: .
d_call: TRBD2
v_call: TRBV4-1
cdr3_aa: CASSQTSGPEQFF
cdr3_nt: TGCGCCAGCAGCCAGACTAGCGGACCCGAGCAGTTCTTC

j_call: TRBJ2-7
clone_size: .
d_call: .
v_call: TRBV11-2
cdr3_aa: CASTIGGLAYEQYF
cdr3_nt: TGTGCCAGCACCATTGGGGGACTCGCCTACGAGCAGTACTTC